This entry features one T cell receptor (beta chain) sequence. The data originate from a study of blood T cell repertoires in COVID-19. Clones were sequenced by immunoSEQ multiplex PCR, and TCRdb holds only the in-frame ones, with some missing. This table has some 140,000 clones, 75% to 85% appearing once. The V gene lost 7 bases and the J gene lost 4 bases, with 7 bases spanning the gap. This CDR3 has 10 residues. CDR1 and CDR2 from the germline V gene are SQVTM and ANQGSEA. This chain connects TRBV29-1 to TRBJ1-1; D gene ambiguous. The source material was peripheral blood. This clonotype was obtained from a woman aged 55 to 70 with COVID-19, enrolled during active disease. The DNA of the CDR3 is TGCAGCGGGGCAATCACTGAAGCTTTCTTT. Translation: CSGAITEAFF.